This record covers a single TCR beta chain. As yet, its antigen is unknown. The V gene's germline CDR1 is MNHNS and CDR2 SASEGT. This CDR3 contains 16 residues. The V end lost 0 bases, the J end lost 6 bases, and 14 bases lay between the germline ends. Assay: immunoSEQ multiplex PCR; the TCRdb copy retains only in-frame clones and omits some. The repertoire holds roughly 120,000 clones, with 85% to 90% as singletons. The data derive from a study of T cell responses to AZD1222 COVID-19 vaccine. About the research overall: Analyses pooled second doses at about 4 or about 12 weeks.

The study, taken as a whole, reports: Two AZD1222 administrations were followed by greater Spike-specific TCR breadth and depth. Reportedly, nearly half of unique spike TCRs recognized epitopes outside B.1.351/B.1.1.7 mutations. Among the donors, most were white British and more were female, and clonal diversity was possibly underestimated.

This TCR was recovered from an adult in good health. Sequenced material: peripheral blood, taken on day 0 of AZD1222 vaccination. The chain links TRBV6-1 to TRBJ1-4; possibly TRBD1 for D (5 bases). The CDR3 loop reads CASSEAWGVGDEKLFF. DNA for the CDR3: TGTGCCAGCAGTGAAGCTTGGGGGGTCGGCGATGAAAAACTGTTTTTT.